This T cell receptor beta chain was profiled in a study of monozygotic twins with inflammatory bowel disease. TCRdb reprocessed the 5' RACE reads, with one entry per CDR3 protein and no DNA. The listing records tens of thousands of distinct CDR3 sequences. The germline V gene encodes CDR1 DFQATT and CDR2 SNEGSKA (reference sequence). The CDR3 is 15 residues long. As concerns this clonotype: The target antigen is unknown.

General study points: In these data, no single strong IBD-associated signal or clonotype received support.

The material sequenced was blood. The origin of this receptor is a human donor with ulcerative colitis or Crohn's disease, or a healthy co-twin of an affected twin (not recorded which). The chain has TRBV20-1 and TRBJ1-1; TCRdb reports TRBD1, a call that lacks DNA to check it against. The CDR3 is CSASPRTGNAPAAFF.